This TCR beta chain appears in the sequencing data of a study of blood T cells in healthy people across ages. Every participating donor contributed about 10 milliliters of peripheral blood through a draw. Study findings and constraints: It was the long-lived donors that had more naive CD4+ cells and higher diversity than aged donors.

CDR1 SGHTA and CDR2 FQGTGA come from the germline V gene. The CDR3 is made up of 16 amino acids. Deletions cut 5 bases from V and 6 bases from J, with 21 bases between. Concerning this clonotype: Its antigen is not identified.

Alongside a J-beta primer mix, a sample-barcoded 5' primer served in a second PCR lasting about 7 to 12 cycles. TCRdb itself ran the 5' RACE reads through MiXCR, one entry per CDR3 protein. The sample lists about 1.7 million distinct CDR3 sequences, approximately 28% seen once, with about 7.7% in the top ten. The receptor was derived from a woman under 40 in good health. Sequenced: blood. This rearrangement joins TRBV7-3 to TRBJ2-3; weak D call: TRBD1 (6 bases). In nucleotides, the CDR3 is TGTGCCAGCAGCCCGAACCCTGGGGGCTGGGGGGATACGCAGTATTTT. Translated, it gives CASSPNPGGWGDTQYF.